This T cell receptor (beta chain) comes out of a study of T cells in Graves' hyperthyroidism and ophthalmopathy. Ten or more counts support this clonotype. Germline assignment: CDR1 SGHKS and CDR2 YYEKEE (reference sequence). Trimming removed 4 bases at V and 9 bases at J, with 17 bases between. The CDR3 sequence is 13 residues long. Authors of the study amplified TCR beta CDR3 regions from RNA transcripts. During a first-round RT-PCR of the TCR CDR3, the HTBI primer set was used. MiXCR, applied by TCRdb to the multiplex PCR reads, yields one record per CDR3 protein. Here the sample spans more than 500,000 distinct CDR3 sequences, 35% to 55% being singletons.

This chain joins TRBV5-5 and TRBJ2-7, with a weak D call TRBD2 (5 bases). Sequences were obtained from peripheral blood or thyroid tissue (not recorded which). The receptor was isolated from an adult woman with Graves' disease, either hyperthyroidism or ophthalmopathy (not recorded which). The CDR3 reads CASSLREPIGQYF. The CDR3 bases are TGTGCCAGCAGCCTCCGGGAACCCATCGGGCAGTACTTC.